These T cell receptor beta chains were read from a single sample in a study of CD8 T cell repertoires and HIV-1 epitope variants. TCRdb's copy holds only in-frame clones and misses some; the assay was immunoSEQ multiplex PCR. The sample lists about 90,000 clones; roughly 80% were seen once. Sequenced: uncultured baseline CD8+ T cells from peripheral blood mononuclear cells (PBMCs). The receptors here all came from a male donor with HIV. CDR3s include the opening cysteine and the closing phenylalanine or tryptophan. Each record gives: V gene, D gene, J gene, clone size, CDR3 protein, CDR3 DNA. D genes are given only for firm matches. A clone size is listed for some rows: how often the clone was seen (once, few, many), or a class if it is expanded.

V: TRBV6-6
D: .
J: TRBJ2-1
size: .
CDR3: CASTPAWENSYNEQFF
DNA: TGTGCCAGCACTCCCGCCTGGGAGAACTCATACAATGAGCAGTTCTTC

V: TRBV5-5
D: .
J: TRBJ2-7
size: .
CDR3: CASSLKGYEQYF
DNA: TGTGCCAGCAGCTTGAAGGGGTACGAGCAGTACTTC

V: TRBV20-1
D: .
J: TRBJ2-1
size: .
CDR3: CSARRRELLFF
DNA: TGCAGTGCTCGACGCCGGGAGCTCCTATTCTTC

V: TRBV7-3
D: .
J: TRBJ1-2
size: few
CDR3: CAISGGYTF
DNA: TGTGCCATATCAGGGGGCTACACCTTC

V: TRBV4-2
D: TRBD2
J: TRBJ2-6
size: .
CDR3: CASSQEALAVVSGANVLTF
DNA: TGTGCCAGCAGCCAAGAAGCACTAGCGGTAGTCTCTGGGGCCAACGTCCTGACTTTC

V: TRBV5-6
D: TRBD1
J: TRBJ2-5
size: .
CDR3: CASSGGTGGFETQYF
DNA: TGTGCCAGCAGCGGAGGGACAGGGGGCTTCGAGACCCAGTACTTC

V: TRBV29-1
D: .
J: TRBJ2-5
size: .
CDR3: CSVAMSGGETQYF
DNA: TGCAGCGTTGCGATGTCCGGTGGGGAGACCCAGTACTTC

V: TRBV9
D: .
J: TRBJ1-2
size: .
CDR3: CASSPGAANYGYTF
DNA: TGTGCCAGCAGCCCAGGGGCAGCTAACTATGGCTACACCTTC

V: TRBV7-9
D: .
J: TRBJ2-7
size: .
CDR3: CASSSTGTPAGEQYF
DNA: TGTGCCAGCAGCTCCACCGGGACCCCGGCGGGGGAGCAGTACTTC

V: TRBV18
D: .
J: TRBJ1-5
size: .
CDR3: CASSPTGRGLYSNQPQHF
DNA: TGTGCCAGCTCACCAACAGGGAGAGGACTTTATAGCAATCAGCCCCAGCATTTT

V: TRBV5-5
D: .
J: TRBJ1-3
size: .
CDR3: CASSWDTRSGNTIYF
DNA: TGTGCCAGCAGCTGGGACACCCGGTCAGGAAACACCATATATTTT

V: TRBV11-2
D: .
J: TRBJ2-1
size: .
CDR3: CASSLKGILNEQFF
DNA: TGTGCCAGCAGCTTAAAGGGAATCCTCAATGAGCAGTTCTTC

V: TRBV19
D: .
J: TRBJ2-1
size: .
CDR3: CASSIYGSREQFF
DNA: TGTGCCAGTAGTATCTACGGCAGCCGTGAGCAGTTCTTC

V: TRBV19
D: .
J: TRBJ2-1
size: .
CDR3: CASSITHMSSYNEQFF
DNA: TGTGCCAGTAGTATAACCCACATGAGCTCCTACAATGAGCAGTTCTTC

V: TRBV9
D: .
J: TRBJ2-7
size: .
CDR3: CASSEGPSSYEQYF
DNA: TGTGCCAGCAGCGAGGGGCCAAGCTCCTACGAGCAGTACTTC

V: TRBV7-6
D: .
J: TRBJ1-2
size: .
CDR3: CASSYGPNYGYTF
DNA: TGTGCCAGCAGCTACGGACCGAACTATGGCTACACCTTC

V: TRBV27
D: .
J: TRBJ1-2
size: .
CDR3: CASSLSAGSQIYGYTF
DNA: TGTGCCAGCAGTTTATCGGCAGGGAGTCAAATCTATGGCTACACCTTC

V: TRBV7-6
D: .
J: TRBJ1-1
size: .
CDR3: CASSLGGGDTEAFF
DNA: TGTGCCAGCAGCTTAGGTGGGGGCGACACTGAAGCTTTCTTT

V: TRBV29-1
D: .
J: TRBJ2-5
size: .
CDR3: CSVQGVGETQYF
DNA: TGCAGCGTTCAAGGGGTCGGAGAGACCCAGTACTTC

V: TRBV6-4
D: TRBD1
J: TRBJ1-1
size: .
CDR3: CASSDGQANTEAFF
DNA: TGTGCCAGCAGTGACGGACAGGCTAACACTGAAGCTTTCTTT

V: TRBV5-4
D: .
J: TRBJ2-5
size: .
CDR3: CASSLYWGGGQETQYF
DNA: TGTGCCAGCAGCTTGTACTGGGGGGGCGGGCAAGAGACCCAGTACTTC

V: TRBV28
D: TRBD1
J: TRBJ2-1
size: once
CDR3: CASKDQLTGTGAGEQFF
DNA: TGTGCCAGCAAAGACCAACTGACCGGGACAGGGGCCGGTGAGCAGTTCTTC

V: TRBV21-1
D: .
J: TRBJ2-1
size: .
CDR3: CASSKAPSGGTYNEQFF
DNA: TGTGCCAGCAGCAAAGCGCCCAGCGGGGGCACTTACAATGAGCAGTTCTTC

V: TRBV7-2
D: TRBD2
J: TRBJ2-5
size: .
CDR3: CASSLNGGEETQYF
DNA: TGTGCCAGCAGCTTAAACGGGGGGGAAGAGACCCAGTACTTC

V: TRBV6-1
D: .
J: TRBJ1-4
size: .
CDR3: CASSEVLGKLFF
DNA: TGTGCCAGCAGTGAGGTCCTTGGGAAACTGTTTTTT

V: TRBV28
D: .
J: TRBJ1-1
size: .
CDR3: CASRSTELNTEAFF
DNA: TGTGCCAGCAGGAGTACGGAGCTCAACACTGAAGCTTTCTTT

V: TRBV6-6
D: .
J: TRBJ1-1
size: .
CDR3: CASSLGYTEAFF
DNA: TGTGCCAGCAGTCTCGGTTACACTGAAGCTTTCTTT

V: TRBV5-4
D: TRBD1
J: TRBJ2-3
size: .
CDR3: CASSPTGAVMDTQYF
DNA: TGTGCCAGCAGCCCGACAGGGGCCGTAATGGATACGCAGTATTTT

V: TRBV6-1
D: TRBD1
J: TRBJ1-5
size: .
CDR3: CASRQGSQPQHF
DNA: TGTGCCAGCAGACAGGGGAGTCAGCCCCAGCATTTT

V: TRBV2
D: .
J: TRBJ2-4
size: few
CDR3: CASSGRVGENIQYF
DNA: TGTGCCAGCAGTGGCAGGGTGGGGGAAAACATTCAGTACTTC

V: TRBV11-2
D: .
J: TRBJ2-7
size: .
CDR3: CASSLDRGREQYF
DNA: TGTGCCAGCAGCTTAGATCGGGGGAGAGAGCAGTACTTC

V: TRBV9
D: TRBD1
J: TRBJ2-5
size: few
CDR3: CASSPRTGYQETQYF
DNA: TGTGCCAGCAGCCCCAGGACAGGGTATCAAGAGACCCAGTACTTC

V: TRBV27
D: .
J: TRBJ2-7
size: .
CDR3: CASSLREGSYEQYF
DNA: TGTGCCAGCAGCCTGAGGGAAGGGTCCTACGAGCAGTACTTC

V: TRBV28
D: .
J: TRBJ2-3
size: .
CDR3: CASSLFGQPPTDTQYF
DNA: TGTGCCAGCAGTTTATTTGGACAGCCACCCACAGATACGCAGTATTTT

V: TRBV7-9
D: TRBD2
J: TRBJ2-1
size: once
CDR3: CASSLGGSGSFNEQFF
DNA: TGTGCCAGCAGCTTAGGTGGTAGCGGGAGTTTTAATGAGCAGTTCTTC